This TCR beta chain was sequenced in a study of early T cells in non-severe SARS-CoV-2 infection. The CDR3 totals 13 residues. V was cut by 3 bases and J by 4 bases, with 9 bases left in between. The germline CDR1 and CDR2 sequences are KGHDR and SFDVKD. TCRdb recomputed calls from the 5' RACE reads with MiXCR, one row per CDR3 protein. The table shows over 55,000 distinct CDR3 sequences, with around 12% occurring only once. The receptor's source is an adult who was a healthcare worker with PCR-confirmed SARS-CoV-2 infection or an uninfected control (not recorded which). V gene TRBV24-1 combines with J gene TRBJ2-7, with D unclear. Material: whole blood. DNA of the CDR3: TGTGCCACCAGTGATCCGTGGTCTTACGAGCAGTACTTC. It specifies CATSDPWSYEQYF.